A few counts support the clone carrying this TCR beta chain. This entry belongs to a study of cytomegalovirus exposure and HLA in healthy donors. Primers: 60 Vbeta forward and 13 Jbeta reverse. The assay was immunoSEQ multiplex PCR, and TCRdb's table has in-frame clones only and misses some. The repertoire has about 220,000 clones, 82% of them found once; the top ten carry roughly 5.5%. Sequenced sample: PBMCs. This TCR was recovered from a middle-aged man in good health and CMV-seropositive.

CDR3 coding DNA: TGTGCCAGCAGCTTAATGGGGGGAAGGAACACTGAAGCTTTCTTT. Translating it yields CASSLMGGRNTEAFF. The rearrangement links TRBV7-3 to TRBJ1-1; D possibly corresponds to TRBD1 (5 bases). CDR1 and CDR2 (germline): SGHTA, FQGTGA. The CDR3 totals 15 residues. V dropped 1 base and J dropped 1 base, with 10 bases sitting between them. The entire variable domain, with the rest obtained from reference TRBV7-3 and TRBJ1-1, is as follows: GAGVSQTPSNKVTEKGKYVELRCDPISGHTALYWYRQSLGQGPEFLIYFQGTGAADDSGLPNDRFFAVRPEGSVSTLKIQRTERGDSAVYLCASSLMGGRNTEAFFGQGTRLTVV.